The rows below give T cell receptor beta chains drawn from one sample of a study of blood T cells in healthy people across ages. TCRdb re-derived calls from the 5' RACE reads in MiXCR, one entry per CDR3 protein. The sample contains 780,000 or so distinct CDR3 sequences, just over 55% of which appear only once. What was sequenced was blood. These TCRs come from a man aged 35-49 years in good health. The CDR3 runs from the conserved cysteine through the conserved F or W. The D gene is left open where the match is weak. Clone size is given for some rows only: seen once, a few or many times, or a class if the clone is expanded.

v_call,j_call,clone_size,d_call,cdr3_nt,cdr3_aa
TRBV28,TRBJ1-2,few,NA,TGTGCCAGCAGGGGGCCTGGCTATGGCTACACCTTC,CASRGPGYGYTF
TRBV12-3/TRBV12-4,TRBJ2-5,NA,NA,TGTGCCAGCAATCTGACAGGAAGCCAAGAGACCCAGTACTTC,CASNLTGSQETQYF
TRBV15,TRBJ2-5,NA,NA,TGTGCCACCAGCGGGCTGGGGGCAGGGGCGGTAGAGACCCAGTACTTC,CATSGLGAGAVETQYF
TRBV15,TRBJ1-2,NA,TRBD1,TGTGCCACCAGCAGAGATGGGACAGGGGGACAGACTAACTATGGCTACACCTTC,CATSRDGTGGQTNYGYTF
TRBV27,TRBJ1-2,few,TRBD1,TGTGCCAGCAGTTTATCTGGACAGGCCCCTGTCTACACCTTC,CASSLSGQAPVYTF
TRBV25-1,TRBJ1-1,NA,NA,TGTGCCAGCAGTCAGACGGGCAGTTACACTGAAGCTTTCTTT,CASSQTGSYTEAFF
TRBV20-1,TRBJ2-7,NA,TRBD2,TGCAGTGCTACCCACGGGACTAGCGGCCCTTACGAGCAGTACTTC,CSATHGTSGPYEQYF
TRBV6-5,TRBJ2-7,few,NA,TGTGCCAGCAGTCCCGACACATGGTCGAGGAACTACGAGCAGTACTTC,CASSPDTWSRNYEQYF
TRBV14,TRBJ2-7,NA,TRBD2,TGTGCCAGCAGCCAAGCTCCGAGGGACTACTACGAGCAGTACTTC,CASSQAPRDYYEQYF
TRBV7-2,TRBJ2-2,NA,NA,TGTGCCAGCAGCTTAACGGGGGCAGTCACCGGGGAGCTGTTTTTT,CASSLTGAVTGELFF
TRBV28,TRBJ2-7,once,TRBD2,TGTGCCATCTCGTTCGGGGGGTACGAGCAGTACTTC,CAISFGGYEQYF
TRBV21-1,TRBJ1-5,few,NA,TGTGCCAGTCCAGGGTTTTGCAATCAGCCCCAGCATTTT,CASPGFCNQPQHF
TRBV7-3,TRBJ2-1,few,TRBD2,TGTGCCAGCAGCTTGAGACTAGCGGGAAGAGAGCAGTTCTTC,CASSLRLAGREQFF
TRBV27,TRBJ2-7,once,NA,TGTGCCAGCAGTTTAAACCCGCTGGGTTACGAGCAGTACTTC,CASSLNPLGYEQYF
TRBV10-3,TRBJ2-3,once,NA,TGTGCCATCAGCCCAAAGACTACCACAGATACGCAGTATTTT,CAISPKTTTDTQYF
TRBV2,TRBJ1-5,NA,TRBD1,TGTGCCACTGACAGGGCCGGCAATCAGCCCCAGCATTTT,CATDRAGNQPQHF
TRBV7-2,TRBJ2-6,few,TRBD1,TGTGCCAGCAGCTATAGACAGGGTGGGAGCTCTGGGGCCAACGTCCTGACTTTC,CASSYRQGGSSGANVLTF
TRBV29-1,TRBJ2-5,few,NA,TGCAGCGTGGGGGAACAAGAGACCCAGTACTTC,CSVGEQETQYF